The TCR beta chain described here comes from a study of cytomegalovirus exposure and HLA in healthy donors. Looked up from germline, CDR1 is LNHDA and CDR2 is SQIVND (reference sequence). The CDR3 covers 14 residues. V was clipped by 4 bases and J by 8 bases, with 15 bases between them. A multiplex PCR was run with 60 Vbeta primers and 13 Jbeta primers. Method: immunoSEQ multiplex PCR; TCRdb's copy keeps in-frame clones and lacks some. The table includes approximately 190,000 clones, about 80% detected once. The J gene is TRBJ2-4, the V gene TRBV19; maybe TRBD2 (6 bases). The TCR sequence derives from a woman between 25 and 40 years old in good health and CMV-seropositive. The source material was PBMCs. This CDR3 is CASSSTSRRDIQYF. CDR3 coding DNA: TGTGCCAGTAGTAGCACCTCGAGGAGGGACATTCAGTACTTC.